Listed here is a single T cell receptor (beta chain). Time point of the sample: patch test 2, 6 weeks after DPC sensitization. As to treatment: therapeutic diphenylcyclopropenone sensitization with weekly scalp DPC. CDR1 is SGHTA, CDR2 FQGTGA, per germline. The CDR3 loop spans 15 amino acids. The ends lost 4 bases at V and 3 bases at J; junction bases unmatched: 6. The data belong to a study of human T cells and chemical hapten exposure. Each CDR3 protein is one row after TCRdb ran MiXCR on the RACE reads. The sample yields approximately 91,000 distinct CDR3 sequences, around 10% seen once. The receptor was derived from a man younger than 35 with alopecia areata. Some clones in this sample may be carry-over from other donors' samples. The sequencing used whole blood, collected in connection with sensitization to the hapten diphenylcyclopropenone (DPC). The rearrangement uses TRBV7-3 and TRBJ2-1; 7 bases line up with TRBD1. The CDR3 DNA is TGTGCCAGCAGCTCCACAGGGGACATCTACAATGAGCAGTTCTTC. Amino acids: CASSSTGDIYNEQFF.